This TCR beta chain was captured in a study of T cell clonotyping in hematopoietic cell transplantation. The CDR3 spans 15 residues. The germline V and J ends were trimmed by 1 base and 0 bases, with 7 bases remaining between them. Germline V lookup: CDR1 MDHEN, CDR2 SYDVKM. With respect to this clone: Its target is unknown.

Profiled with immunoSEQ multiplex PCR; TCRdb holds only in-frame clones, not every one. The sample holds about 16,000 clones; 71% are singletons and the top ten take 8.5% to 9.5%. General study results and limits: Recipient TCR diversity dropped after transplant; expanded clonotypes rose from day 30 to 180.

This sequence was found in a woman aged 55-69 years in good health. Some clones in this sample may be carry-over from other donors' samples. Sequenced: peripheral blood mononuclear cells. This sequence joins TRBV28 and TRBJ1-5, with D perhaps matching TRBD1 (5 bases). The CDR3 protein is CASSLSGFSNQPQHF. CDR3 bases: TGTGCCAGCAGTTTATCAGGGTTTAGCAATCAGCCCCAGCATTTT.